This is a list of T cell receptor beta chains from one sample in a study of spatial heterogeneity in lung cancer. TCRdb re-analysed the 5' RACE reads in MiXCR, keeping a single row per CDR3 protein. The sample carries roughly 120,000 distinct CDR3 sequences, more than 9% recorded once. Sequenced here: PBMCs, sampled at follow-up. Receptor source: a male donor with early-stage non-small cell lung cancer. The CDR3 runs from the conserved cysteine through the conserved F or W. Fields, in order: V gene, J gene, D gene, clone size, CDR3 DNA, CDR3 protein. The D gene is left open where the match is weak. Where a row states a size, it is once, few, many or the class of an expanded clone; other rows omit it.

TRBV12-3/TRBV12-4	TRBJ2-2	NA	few	NA	CASSSSVGELFF
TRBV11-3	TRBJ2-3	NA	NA	TGTGCCAGCAGCCAAACGGCGCGAGATACGCAGTATTTT	CASSQTARDTQYF
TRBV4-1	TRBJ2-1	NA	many	TGCGCCAGCAGCCAACTAGCCCTTGCCTACAATGAGCAGTTCTTC	CASSQLALAYNEQFF
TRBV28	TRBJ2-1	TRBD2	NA	TGTGCCAGCACCTCACTGAGGAGCGGGGGAATAAATGAGCAGTTCTTC	CASTSLRSGGINEQFF
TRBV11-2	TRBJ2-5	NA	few	TGTGCCAGCAGCTTAGGGTCGGGTAGCCACGAGACCCAGTACTTC	CASSLGSGSHETQYF
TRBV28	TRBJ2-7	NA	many	TGTGCCAGCAGTTTCGGGCCGCCCTCCTACGAGCAGTACTTC	CASSFGPPSYEQYF
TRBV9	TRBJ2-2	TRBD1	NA	TGTGCCAGCAGCAAATCCGGGACAGGGAACACCGGGGAGCTGTTTTTT	CASSKSGTGNTGELFF
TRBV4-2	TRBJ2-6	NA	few	TGTGCCAGCAGCCAAGGGGGGGCTGGGGCCAACGTCCTGACTTTC	CASSQGGAGANVLTF
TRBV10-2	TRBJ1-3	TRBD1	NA	TGCGCCAGTCAAGACCCCGGGACAGGGACTGGAAACACCATATATTTT	CASQDPGTGTGNTIYF
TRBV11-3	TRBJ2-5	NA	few	TGTGCCAGCAGCTTAGGCACGGTGATGACCCAGTACTTC	CASSLGTVMTQYF
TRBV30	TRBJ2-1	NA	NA	TGTGCCTGGAGGATGAGGGGGATCTCCTACAATGAGCAGTTCTTC	CAWRMRGISYNEQFF
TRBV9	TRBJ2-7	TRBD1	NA	TGTGCCAGCAGCGTAACAGGGGGCTACGAGCAGTACTTC	CASSVTGGYEQYF
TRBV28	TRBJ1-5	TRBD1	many	TGTGCCAGCAGACGTTCCCTTGGACAGGGGGTTAATCAGCCCCAGCATTTT	CASRRSLGQGVNQPQHF
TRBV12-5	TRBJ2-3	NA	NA	TGTGCTAGTGGTTTGCCCGGCACAGATACGCAGTATTTT	CASGLPGTDTQYF
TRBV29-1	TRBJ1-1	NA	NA	TGCAGCGTTGAAGATCCTGGGTGGGGGACTGAAGCTTTCTTT	CSVEDPGWGTEAFF
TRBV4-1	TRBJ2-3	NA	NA	TGCGCCAGCAGCCGCCGGGACCGCACAGATACGCAGTATTTT	CASSRRDRTDTQYF
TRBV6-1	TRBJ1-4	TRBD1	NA	TGTGCCAGCACTCTAGACAGGGGGACTGAAAAACTGTTTTTT	CASTLDRGTEKLFF
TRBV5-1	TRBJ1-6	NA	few	TGCGCCAGCAGCTTGGAGCCCGAGAATTCACCCCTCCACTTT	CASSLEPENSPLHF
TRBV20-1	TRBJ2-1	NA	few	TGCAGTGCTAGATACAGGTTTAATGAGCAGTTCTTC	CSARYRFNEQFF
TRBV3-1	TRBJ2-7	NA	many	TGTGCCAGCAGCGTAACAGGGAGGGCCTACGAGCAGTACTTC	CASSVTGRAYEQYF
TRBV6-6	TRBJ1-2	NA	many	TGTGCCTATGGGGGACCCAACTATGGCTACACCTTC	CAYGGPNYGYTF
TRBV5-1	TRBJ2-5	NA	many	TGCGCCAGCAGCTTGCAGGGTCAAGAGACCCAGTACTTC	CASSLQGQETQYF
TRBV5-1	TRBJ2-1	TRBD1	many	TGCGCCAGCAGCACCCTCCGGGACAGGGGGATCAATGAGCAGTTCTTC	CASSTLRDRGINEQFF
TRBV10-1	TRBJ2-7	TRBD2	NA	TGCGCCAGCATAACTAGCGAGAAGTCCCACGAGCAGTACTTC	CASITSEKSHEQYF
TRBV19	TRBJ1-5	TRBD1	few	TGTGCCAGTACCTCCAGGGGGGCAGGGACAAGCAATCAGCCCCAGCATTTT	CASTSRGAGTSNQPQHF
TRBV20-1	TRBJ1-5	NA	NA	TGCAGTGCCATCCGGGGGGCGAGCAATCAGCCCCAGCATTTT	CSAIRGASNQPQHF
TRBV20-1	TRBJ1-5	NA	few	TGCAGTGCTAGAGGGACTGTGGGCAATCAGCCCCAGCATTTT	CSARGTVGNQPQHF
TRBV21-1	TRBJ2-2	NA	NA	TGTGCCAGCAGCAAGGCAGGGAGCACAAACCGCGGGACCGGGGAGCTGTTTTTT	CASSKAGSTNRGTGELFF
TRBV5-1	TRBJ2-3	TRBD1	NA	TGCGCCAGCAGCGCCGGCCGGACAGGGGTTTCAGATACGCAGTATTTT	CASSAGRTGVSDTQYF
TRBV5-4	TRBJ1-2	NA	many	TGTGCCAGCAGCTCGTGGGGGCGCGGTGGCTACACCTTC	CASSSWGRGGYTF
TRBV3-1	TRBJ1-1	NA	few	TGTGCCAGCATACCTCAGGGTTCCACTGAAGCTTTCTTT	CASIPQGSTEAFF
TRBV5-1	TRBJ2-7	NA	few	TGCGCCAGCAGCTTGGAGTCAGGTCCCCCCTACGAGCAGTACTTC	CASSLESGPPYEQYF
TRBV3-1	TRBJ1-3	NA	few	TGTGCCAGCAGCCAAGATGGGATTGGAAACACCATATATTTT	CASSQDGIGNTIYF
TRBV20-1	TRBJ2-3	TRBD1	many	TGCAGTACCGCCGGGACAGGGGTACCCGGAGGCACAGATACGCAGTATTTT	CSTAGTGVPGGTDTQYF
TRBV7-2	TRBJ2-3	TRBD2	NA	TGTGCCAGCAGCGCCCTCGCGGGGGGTTTGGATACGCAGTATTTT	CASSALAGGLDTQYF
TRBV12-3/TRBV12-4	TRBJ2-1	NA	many	TGTGCCAGCAGTTTCTCGATCTCGGACTCGGCATACAATGAGCAGTTCTTC	CASSFSISDSAYNEQFF
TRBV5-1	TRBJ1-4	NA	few	TGCGCCAGCAGCCGGGACCGAGATAATGAAAAACTGTTTTTT	CASSRDRDNEKLFF
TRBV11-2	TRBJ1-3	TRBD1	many	TGTGCCAGCAGCACACTTAGGGGGCGCCGGGGAAACACCATATATTTT	CASSTLRGRRGNTIYF
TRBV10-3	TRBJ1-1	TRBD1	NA	TGTGCCATCAGTGGAGGACAGGGGATGGGTACTGAAGCTTTCTTT	CAISGGQGMGTEAFF
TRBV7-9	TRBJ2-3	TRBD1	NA	TGTGCCAGCAGGCCCACCGGGACAGCTCCTCGCACAGATACGCAGTATTTT	CASRPTGTAPRTDTQYF
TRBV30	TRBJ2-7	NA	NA	TGTGCCTGGGCTCCCCCGGGCCCCTACGAGCAGTACTTC	CAWAPPGPYEQYF
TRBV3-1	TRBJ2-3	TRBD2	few	TGTGCCAGCAGCCGCGGACTAGCGGGGCGGTCAGATACGCAGTATTTT	CASSRGLAGRSDTQYF
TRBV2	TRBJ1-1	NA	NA	TGTGCCAGCCTGGAGAATCTGAACACTGAAGCTTTCTTT	CASLENLNTEAFF
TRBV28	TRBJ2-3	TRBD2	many	TGTGCTAGTGGCGGGGGAAGCACAGATACGCAGTATTTT	CASGGGSTDTQYF
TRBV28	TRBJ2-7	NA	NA	TGTGCCAGCAGTTTATCCGGGACATACTCCTACGAGCAGTACTTC	CASSLSGTYSYEQYF
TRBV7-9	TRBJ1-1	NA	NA	TGTGCCAGCAGCTTAGGATACAGGGACCCTGAAACTTTCTTT	CASSLGYRDPETFF
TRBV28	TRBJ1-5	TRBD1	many	TGTGCCAGCAGTGCTCCCGGGACAGGGGGCAGCCAGCCCCAGCATTTT	CASSAPGTGGSQPQHF
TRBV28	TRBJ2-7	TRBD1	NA	TGTGCCACGAGGACAGGGGGCGCCTACGAGCAGTACTTC	CATRTGGAYEQYF
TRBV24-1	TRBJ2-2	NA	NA	TGTGCCACCAGTGGCGCCGGGGCTGGGACCGGGGAGCTGTTTTTT	CATSGAGAGTGELFF
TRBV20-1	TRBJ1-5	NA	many	TGCAGTGCTAGTATGGGGGCGCGGTTGAAGGGTCAGCCCCAGCATTTT	CSASMGARLKGQPQHF
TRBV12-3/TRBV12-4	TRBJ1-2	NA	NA	TGTGCCAGCAGTGTTAAGCTCCGGGCGCCAGGGGGCTACACCTTC	CASSVKLRAPGGYTF
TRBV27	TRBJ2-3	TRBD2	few	TGTGCCAGCAGTCCCCATCGGACTAGCGGGGGGGCTTGGACAGATACGCAGTATTTT	CASSPHRTSGGAWTDTQYF
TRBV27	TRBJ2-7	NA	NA	TGTGCCAGCAGTTTAGAGGAAAGGTACGAGCAGTACTTC	CASSLEERYEQYF
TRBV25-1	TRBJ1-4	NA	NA	TGTGCCAGCAGACAACGGGATGAAAAACTGTTTTTT	CASRQRDEKLFF
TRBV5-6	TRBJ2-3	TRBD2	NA	TGTGCCAGCAGCTACCGACTAGCATACAGCACAGATACGCAGTATTTT	CASSYRLAYSTDTQYF